A selection of T cell receptor beta chains follows, all from one sample in a study of shared clonotypes between healthy human individuals. The method was immunoSEQ multiplex PCR; TCRdb's version includes in-frame clones alone and lacks a portion of them. This table has just over 2,000,000 clones, approximately 95% appearing once. Input material: naive CD4+ T cells sorted from blood. Receptor source: a man aged 18 to 29 in good health. The CDR3 runs from the conserved cysteine through the conserved F or W. Each record gives: CDR3 protein, CDR3 DNA, CDR3 length, J gene, D gene, V gene. A D gene is named only where the DNA matches it firmly.

CDR3aa: CASSLIGDSTEAFF
CDR3nt: TGTGCCAGCAGCTTGATCGGGGACTCCACTGAAGCTTTCTTT
len: 14
j_gene: TRBJ1-1
d_gene: NA
v_gene: TRBV5-4

CDR3aa: CASRGQGPTEAFF
CDR3nt: TGTGCCAGCAGAGGACAGGGCCCGACTGAAGCTTTCTTT
len: 13
j_gene: TRBJ1-1
d_gene: TRBD1
v_gene: TRBV6-5

CDR3aa: CASSPDMKLFF
CDR3nt: TGTGCCAGCAGTCCCGACATGAAACTGTTTTTT
len: 11
j_gene: TRBJ1-4
d_gene: NA
v_gene: TRBV28

CDR3aa: CASSPPRADTDTQYF
CDR3nt: TGTGCCAGCTCACCTCCGCGCGCCGACACAGATACGCAGTATTTT
len: 15
j_gene: TRBJ2-3
d_gene: NA
v_gene: TRBV18

CDR3aa: CASSAELNTGELFF
CDR3nt: TGTGCCAGCTCCGCAGAGCTGAACACCGGGGAGCTGTTTTTT
len: 14
j_gene: TRBJ2-2
d_gene: NA
v_gene: TRBV6-1

CDR3aa: CASSLAGAPSYEQYF
CDR3nt: TGTGCCAGCAGCTTGGCCGGGGCACCTTCCTACGAGCAGTACTTC
len: 15
j_gene: TRBJ2-7
d_gene: NA
v_gene: TRBV5-8

CDR3aa: CAWSPGLAVNNEQFF
CDR3nt: TGTGCCTGGAGTCCGGGACTAGCGGTTAACAATGAGCAGTTCTTC
len: 15
j_gene: TRBJ2-1
d_gene: TRBD2
v_gene: TRBV30

CDR3aa: CASSLRDATNEKLFF
CDR3nt: TGCGCCAGCAGCTTGCGCGACGCAACTAATGAAAAACTGTTTTTT
len: 15
j_gene: TRBJ1-4
d_gene: NA
v_gene: TRBV5-1

CDR3aa: CASSVEDTQYF
CDR3nt: TGTGCCAGCAGCGTTGAGGATACGCAGTATTTT
len: 11
j_gene: TRBJ2-3
d_gene: NA
v_gene: TRBV9

CDR3aa: CAWAGQTKETQYF
CDR3nt: TGTGCCTGGGCGGGACAGACTAAAGAGACCCAGTACTTC
len: 13
j_gene: TRBJ2-5
d_gene: NA
v_gene: TRBV30

CDR3aa: CAIRSGQGETEAFF
CDR3nt: TGTGCCATCAGATCGGGACAGGGGGAAACTGAAGCTTTCTTT
len: 14
j_gene: TRBJ1-1
d_gene: TRBD1
v_gene: TRBV10-3

CDR3aa: CASSELLQGKKKTQYF
CDR3nt: TGTGCCAGCAGTGAACTGCTACAGGGAAAGAAAAAGACCCAGTACTTC
len: 16
j_gene: TRBJ2-5
d_gene: NA
v_gene: TRBV2

CDR3aa: CASSLDRDKRDTQYF
CDR3nt: TGTGCCAGCAGCTTAGACAGGGACAAGAGGGATACGCAGTATTTT
len: 15
j_gene: TRBJ2-3
d_gene: TRBD1
v_gene: TRBV7-3

CDR3aa: CASRLGLAGSEQFF
CDR3nt: TGCGCCAGCAGACTGGGACTAGCGGGGAGCGAGCAGTTCTTC
len: 14
j_gene: TRBJ2-1
d_gene: TRBD2
v_gene: TRBV10-1

CDR3aa: CASSLGGRTYNEQFF
CDR3nt: TGTGCTAGCAGCTTGGGCGGGAGAACCTACAATGAGCAGTTCTTC
len: 15
j_gene: TRBJ2-1
d_gene: TRBD2
v_gene: TRBV7-7

CDR3aa: CASSQDRASWAFIQYF
CDR3nt: TGCGCCAGCAGCCAAGATCGGGCTAGTTGGGCCTTCATTCAGTACTTC
len: 16
j_gene: TRBJ2-4
d_gene: NA
v_gene: TRBV4-1

CDR3aa: CASSFRTDYEQYF
CDR3nt: TGTGCCAGCAGCTTCCGGACAGACTACGAGCAGTACTTC
len: 13
j_gene: TRBJ2-7
d_gene: NA
v_gene: TRBV5-6

CDR3aa: CASSYGADTQYF
CDR3nt: TGTGCCAGCAGTTACGGGGCAGATACGCAGTATTTT
len: 12
j_gene: TRBJ2-3
d_gene: NA
v_gene: TRBV10-3

CDR3aa: CASSYEGYQPQHF
CDR3nt: TGTGCCAGCAGTTACGAGGGGTACCAGCCCCAGCATTTT
len: 13
j_gene: TRBJ1-5
d_gene: NA
v_gene: TRBV6-6

CDR3aa: CAISPGGADNSPLHF
CDR3nt: TGTGCCATCAGCCCGGGTGGGGCGGATAATTCACCCCTCCACTTT
len: 15
j_gene: TRBJ1-6
d_gene: NA
v_gene: TRBV10-3

CDR3aa: CASSYRGNTEAFF
CDR3nt: TGTGCCAGCAGCTACCGGGGGAACACTGAAGCTTTCTTT
len: 13
j_gene: TRBJ1-1
d_gene: NA
v_gene: TRBV5-4

CDR3aa: CAIGGGLNTEAFF
CDR3nt: TGTGCCATCGGGGGAGGGCTGAACACTGAAGCTTTCTTT
len: 13
j_gene: TRBJ1-1
d_gene: NA
v_gene: TRBV10-3

CDR3aa: CAWSVLDRPYEQYF
CDR3nt: TGTGCCTGGAGTGTACTAGACAGACCCTACGAGCAGTACTTC
len: 14
j_gene: TRBJ2-7
d_gene: NA
v_gene: TRBV30